A single sample is the source of the 14 T cell receptor beta chains below, sequenced in a study of T cell clonality in common variable immunodeficiency. Clones were sequenced by immunoSEQ multiplex PCR, and TCRdb holds only the in-frame ones, with some missing. The sample lists about 64,000 clones, none appearing once, the ten largest making up about 1.7%. Sequenced material: peripheral blood mononuclear cells. Receptors originate from a person between 18 and 75 years old in good health.

This clone was detected many times. Read data end 3 residues before the CDR3 end; the end is taken from the germline J gene. The chain combines TRBV7-2 with TRBJ1-2; TRBD1 is a possible D gene (6 bases). With 1 base removed from V and 6 bases from J, the gap between germline ends came to 9 bases. CDR1 is SGHTA, CDR2 FQGNSA, per germline. CDR3 size: 13 residues. CDR3: CASSLGRDNGYTF. CDR3 DNA, as far as it was read: TGTGCCAGCAGCTTAGGCAGGGACAATGGC.

This clone was picked up many times. The CDR3 bases that were read are TGCAGTGCTAGAGGACTATCCGGGGCCAACGTC. It is translated as CSARGLSGANV. The complete CDR3 protein is CSARGLSGANVLTF. This chain links TRBV20-1 with TRBJ2-6; perhaps TRBD2 as D (5 bases). The CDR3 end falls 3 residues outside the read, so it is completed with the germline J gene. Trimming pared 1 base from V and 4 bases from J, leaving 8 bases between. The CDR3 spans 14 residues. Germline V gene data show CDR1 as DFQATT and CDR2 as SNEGSKA (reference sequence).

This clone has ten or more counts. The CDR3 end is not reached by the read, which stops 3 residues before it; the germline J gene fills it in. The genes are TRBV5-1 and TRBJ2-2, with TRBD2 identical over 11 bases. The CDR3 extends over 16 amino acids. The germline V gene encodes CDR1 SGHRS and CDR2 YFSETQ. V dropped 4 bases and J dropped 1; count of bases not matched to a gene: 3. Partial CDR3 DNA: TGCGCCAGCAGCCCCGGACTAGCGGGGAACACCGGGGAG. Its protein product is CASSPGLAGNTGE. The whole CDR3 region reads CASSPGLAGNTGELFF.

This clone was picked up many times. The sequenced fragment ends 3 residues before the CDR3 boundary, so the rest is inferred from the germline J gene. The chain has TRBV20-1 and TRBJ1-5, with D possibly being TRBD1 (6 bases). Germline-derived CDR1 and CDR2 are DFQATT and SNEGSKA (reference sequence). The CDR3 loop spans 15 amino acids. V lost 6 bases and J 7 bases, leaving 22 bases between the germline ends. This chain's CDR3 is CSAGRGSGAYQPQHF. CDR3 DNA (partial): TGCAGTGCAGGTAGGGGGTCCGGGGCCTACCAGCCC.

This clone was seen many times. The CDR3 end lies 3 residues beyond the end of the read and is filled in from the germline J gene. The V call is TRBV5-4, the J call TRBJ2-1; TRBD1 aligns across 7 bases. J was trimmed by 3 bases and V by 4 bases; bases with no gene match: 10. Germline-derived CDR1 and CDR2 are SGHNT and YYREEE (reference sequence). CDR3 length equals 16 residues. The part of the CDR3 DNA that was read is TGTGCCAGCAGCGGGTACGACAGGGAATTCTACAATGAG. This sequence encodes CASSGYDREFYNE. The CDR3, in full, reads CASSGYDREFYNEQFF. Looking up the rest from reference TRBV5-4 and TRBJ2-1 gives the full variable domain: ETGVTQSPTHLIKTRGQQVTLRCSSQSGHNTVSWYQQALGQGPQFIFQYYREEENGRGNFPPRFSGLQFPNYSSELNVNALELDDSALYLCASSGYDREFYNEQFFGPGTRLTVL.

The table lists this clone with a few counts. The read comes to an end 3 residues before the CDR3 does, leaving the germline J gene to fill in the end. The genes are TRBV2 and TRBJ1-2; D gene unclear. This CDR3 contains 14 residues. From germline, CDR1 is SNHLY and CDR2 FYNNEI. The germline V and J ends were trimmed by 7 bases and 5 bases, with 17 bases remaining between them. The CDR3 sequence is CASKTTDGPYGYTF. CDR3 DNA (partial): TGTGCCAGCAAGACTACGGACGGACCTTATGGC.

At least ten counts were recorded for this clone. The read halts 3 residues ahead of the CDR3 end, with the missing end drawn from the germline J gene. The chain recombines TRBV29-1 with TRBJ2-7, with TRBD1 matching over 10 bases. Germline V gene lookup returns CDR1 SQVTM and CDR2 ANQGSEA. The junction had 5 bases not matched to a gene; V was cut back by 7 bases and J by 5 bases. The CDR3 runs to 12 residues. This CDR3 reads CSAAGTGDEQYF. The covered CDR3 bases are TGCAGCGCCGCCGGGACAGGGGACGAG.

This clone was observed many times. Read data end 3 residues before the CDR3 end; the end is taken from the germline J gene. The chain couples TRBV5-1 to TRBJ2-7; 10 nucleotides match TRBD1. V lost 6 bases to trimming and J lost 1 base; unmatched junction nucleotides: 10. The CDR3 has 16 residues. In germline, CDR1 is SGHRS, CDR2 YFSETQ. The sequenced part of the CDR3 DNA is TGCGCCAGCACGATATCACCGGGACAGGGGTCCTACGAG. Protein: CASTISPGQGSYE. The whole CDR3 protein reads CASTISPGQGSYEQYF.

Concerning this clone itself: Sequencing ends 3 residues short of the CDR3 end; the germline J gene provides the rest. The V and J genes are TRBV7-9 and TRBJ1-2, with TRBD1 identical over 9 bases. CDR1 SEHNR and CDR2 FQNEAQ come from the germline V gene (reference sequence). This CDR3 region has 15 residues. Partial CDR3 DNA: TGTGCCAGCAGCTTAGAAGTCGGACAGGGGCAAGGC. Its translation: CASSLEVGQGQG. The CDR3 as a whole reads CASSLEVGQGQGYTF.

There are many counts of this clone. The sequenced CDR3 bases are TGTGCCAGCAGCCAAGTTACAGGGGGCACTGAA. Its protein is CASSQVTGGTE. From start to end, the CDR3 is CASSQVTGGTEAFF. The V call is TRBV4-2, the J call TRBJ1-1, with TRBD1 matching over 8 bases. The sequence runs out 3 residues before the end of the CDR3; the remainder is reconstructed from the germline J gene. CDR1 is LGHNA, CDR2 YNFKEQ, per germline. CDR3 size: 14 residues. With 1 base clipped from V and 4 bases from J, the junction kept 2 bases outside the gene matches.

This clone was detected many times. The read is 3 residues too short to cover the CDR3 end, so that end is filled in from the germline J gene. The gene calls are TRBV2 and TRBJ1-2, with D possibly being TRBD1 (5 bases). Germline V gene sequence: CDR1 SNHLY, CDR2 FYNNEI. Trimming removed 2 bases from V and 3 bases from J, with 16 bases in between. The CDR3 is 16 amino acids. The CDR3: CASSELGQGAYYGYTF. Incomplete CDR3 DNA: TGTGCCAGCAGTGAACTCGGGCAGGGAGCTTACTATGGC.

There are many counts of this clone. The CDR3 end falls 3 residues outside the read, so it is completed with the germline J gene. The V gene is TRBV5-8, the J gene TRBJ1-5; TRBD1 is a possible D gene (5 bases). CDR1 is SGHTS, CDR2 YDEGEE, per germline. This CDR3 is 12 amino acids long. The V gene lost 6 bases and the J gene lost 6 bases, with 10 bases spanning the gap. CDR3 DNA (partial): TGTGCCAGCAAACCGAGGGGTCAGCCC. Translation gives CASKPRGQP. The complete CDR3 protein is CASKPRGQPQHF.

This clone came up many times. Coverage ceases 3 residues before the CDR3 finishes, and the germline J gene fills in the end. The chain joins TRBV19 to TRBJ1-2; D is possibly TRBD1 (5 bases). Germline V gene data show CDR1 as LNHDA and CDR2 as SQIVND (reference sequence). The CDR3 consists of 10 residues. V was trimmed by 9 bases and J by 7 bases, leaving 9 bases between them. The sequenced part of the CDR3 DNA is TGTGCCAGCGAGGGGTTTGGC. Residues: CASEGFG. The entire CDR3 is CASEGFGYTF.

This clone was recorded many times. The CDR3 end falls 3 residues outside the read, so it is completed with the germline J gene. The chain recombines TRBV6-2 or TRBV6-3 with TRBJ1-1; no definite D call. Trimming cost V 4 bases and J 0 bases, with 6 bases left between them. Germline loops: CDR1 MNHEY, CDR2 SVGEGT. This CDR3 contains 13 residues. The DNA read from the CDR3 is TGTGCCAGCAGTTTCAACATGAACACTGAA. Translated: CASSFNMNTE. The full-length CDR3 reads as CASSFNMNTEAFF.